This TCR beta chain came from a study of T-cell memory formation after mild COVID-19. Study as a whole: Across donors, TCR clusters were largely donor specific. Study findings and constraints: Day 15 to 85 contracting clones showed balanced CD4/CD8; later expanders leaned CD4+. Chiefly within CM and EM were the contracting CD4+ clones; CD8+ ones were within EMRA.

Trimming cost V 2 bases and J 7 bases, with 12 bases left between them. The CDR3 is made up of 15 amino acids. CDR1 and CDR2 (germline): MNHEY, SVGAGI. With regard to this clonotype: Its target is unknown.

TCRdb reprocessed the 5' RACE reads with MiXCR, giving one entry per CDR3 protein. The table records 250,000 to 350,000 distinct CDR3 sequences, roughly 15% of them present only once. The source is a man aged 18-30 years who had mild COVID-19 (a few samples of this study predate the infection). Cell type and time point are not known. The V and J genes are TRBV6-5 and TRBJ1-6; D is ambiguous. Material: PBMCs or a T cell subset sorted from them (not recorded which). The chain's CDR3 is CASSYGQVGNSPLHF. CDR3 nucleotide sequence: TGTGCCAGCAGTTACGGGCAAGTGGGGAATTCACCCCTCCACTTT.